This T cell receptor (beta chain) was sequenced in a study of T-cell reconstitution after alpha-beta-depleted transplantation in children. General study results and limits: Some patients owed their high day-60 TCRbeta diversity to surviving recipient T cells and thymic progenitors.

This clonotype was recorded a few times. The antigen is not known. Construction of the TCRbeta library involved unique molecular identifiers. In TCRdb, the PCR reads were re-called with MiXCR into one record per CDR3 protein. The table has roughly 490,000 distinct CDR3 sequences, roughly 10% seen once. CDR1 and CDR2 (germline): KGHSH, LQKENI. This CDR3 has 14 residues. V dropped 5 bases and J dropped 1 base, with 8 bases sitting between them. Sample: PBMCs, mostly from graft donor cells, taken 180 days after TCRalphabeta/CD19-depleted stem cell transplant. The receptor was derived from a female patient between 2 and 15 years old who had a stem cell transplant for aplastic anemia, so the T cells may come from the graft donor. The gene calls are TRBV18 and TRBJ2-2; D perhaps matches TRBD1 (5 bases). Written as DNA, the CDR3 is TGTGCCAGCTCAACCGACAGGAACACCGGGGAGCTGTTTTTT. Encoded protein: CASSTDRNTGELFF.